One and the same sample provided the 8 T cell receptor beta chains below, sequenced in a study of regulatory T cells in long-lasting Graves disease. Time point specified: newly diagnosed GD, antithyroid drugs for less than 3 months. The authors made the TCR library using RNA they extracted from PBMCs. TCR beta libraries were built with iRepertoire HTBI primers and Arm-PCR of CDR3 regions. TCRdb called the multiplex PCR reads again in MiXCR, with one record for every CDR3 protein. Found here are about 540,000 distinct CDR3 sequences, approximately 15% of them singletons; the top ten hold about 9.1%. The same sample was also studied in work on T cells in Graves' hyperthyroidism and ophthalmopathy.

The sample here was peripheral blood mononuclear cells (PBMCs), taken at new diagnosis, from a patient treated with antithyroid drugs. The receptors derive from a man aged 30 to 39 with Graves disease.

The table lists this clonotype with a few counts. The chain employs TRBV9 and TRBJ2-5, with 7 bases lining up with TRBD2. Germline V gene lookup returns CDR1 SGDLS and CDR2 YYNGEE. The CDR3 has 15 amino acids. V lost 2 bases, J lost 5 bases, and 9 bases stayed unmatched. The CDR3, as DNA: TGTGCCAGCAGCGTCGAGTTGGGAGGGAGTGAGACCCAGTACTTC. Its protein is CASSVELGGSETQYF.

This clonotype was picked up many times. The V gene is TRBV5-1, the J gene TRBJ1-1; no definite D call. Germline CDR1 SGHRS, CDR2 YFSETQ. The CDR3 is 14 residues long. V dropped 4 bases and J dropped 1 base, with 11 bases sitting between them. The CDR3 coding sequence is TGCGCCAGCAGCCCCAGACATCAGAACACTGAAGCTTTCTTT. Its translation is CASSPRHQNTEAFF.

The V and J genes are TRBV10-3 and TRBJ1-1, with D possibly matching TRBD1 (6 bases). Germline V gene sequence: CDR1 ENHRY, CDR2 SYGVKD. This CDR3 is built from 16 residues. Trimming removed 3 bases at V and 7 bases at J, with 21 bases between. The DNA for the CDR3 is TGTGCCATCAGTGAACTCCTCAGGGGCAGTGGGGATGAAGCTTTCTTT. It codes for CAISELLRGSGDEAFF.

This clonotype was detected ten times or more. V usage is TRBV2 and J usage is TRBJ2-7, with D perhaps being TRBD1 or TRBD2 (5 bases each). The germline V and J ends were trimmed by 7 bases and 4 bases, with 11 bases remaining between them. The CDR3 runs to 12 residues. Germline values: CDR1 SNHLY, CDR2 FYNNEI. The CDR3 coding sequence is TGTGCCAGCATTACGGGGCCATACGAGCAGTACTTC. As protein: CASITGPYEQYF.

Points on this clonotype: A much larger clone sits a single nucleotide away, making a read error possible. J is TRBJ2-7 and V is TRBV29-1; tentatively, D is TRBD1 (6 bases). There are 13 residues in the CDR3. Germline V gene data show CDR1 as SQVTM and CDR2 as ANQGSEA. V lost 7 bases, J lost 3 bases, and 16 bases lay in between. The CDR3 reads CSAWTVGGYEQYF. CDR3 nucleotide sequence: TGCAGCGCGTGGACAGTTGGCGGCTACGAGCAGTACTTC.

This clonotype was seen at least ten times. The V gene is TRBV7-2, the J gene TRBJ2-2; no clear D. With 1 base removed from V and 9 bases from J, the gap between germline ends came to 0 bases. The CDR3 length is 10 residues. From germline, CDR1 is SGHTA and CDR2 FQGNSA. The CDR3 nucleotides are TGTGCCAGCAGCTTAGGGGAGCTGTTTTTT. As protein: CASSLGELFF. Combining the CDR3 with reference TRBV7-2 and TRBJ2-2 gives the whole variable domain GAGVSQSPSNKVTEKGKDVELRCDPISGHTALYWYRQSLGQGLEFLIYFQGNSAPDKSGLPSDRFSAERTGGSVSTLTIQRTQQEDSAVYLCASSLGELFFGEGSRLTVL.

This chain uses TRBV18 with TRBJ1-3; the match to TRBD1 covers 7 bases. There are 14 residues in the CDR3. Looked up from germline, CDR1 is KGHSH and CDR2 is LQKENI. The ends lost 5 bases at V and 2 bases at J; junction bases unmatched: 3. This CDR3 reads CASSTTGTGNTIYF. DNA of the CDR3: TGTGCCAGCTCAACGACAGGGACTGGAAACACCATATATTTT.

A few counts support this clonotype. The chain carries TRBV20-1 and TRBJ1-4; TRBD1 matches 9 bases. The trim removed 6 bases at V and 8 bases at J, leaving 7 bases unmatched. The CDR3 consists of 13 residues. Germline CDR1 reads DFQATT; CDR2 reads SNEGSKA (reference sequence). CDR3 residues: CSAEDRGREKLFF. CDR3 DNA: TGCAGTGCCGAAGACAGGGGGAGGGAAAAACTGTTTTTT.